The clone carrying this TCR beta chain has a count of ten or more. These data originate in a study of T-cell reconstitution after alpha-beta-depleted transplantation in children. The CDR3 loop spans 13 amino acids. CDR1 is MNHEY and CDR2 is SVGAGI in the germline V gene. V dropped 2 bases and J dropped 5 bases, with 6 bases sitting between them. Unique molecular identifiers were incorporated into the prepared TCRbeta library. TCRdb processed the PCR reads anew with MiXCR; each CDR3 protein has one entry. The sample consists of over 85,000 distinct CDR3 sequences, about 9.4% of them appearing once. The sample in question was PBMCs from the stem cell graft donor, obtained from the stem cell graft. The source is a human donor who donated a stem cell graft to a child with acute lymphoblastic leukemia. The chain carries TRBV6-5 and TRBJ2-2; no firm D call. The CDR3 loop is CASSYGPTGELFF. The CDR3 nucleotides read TGTGCCAGCAGTTACGGGCCAACCGGGGAGCTGTTTTTT.